The 21 T cell receptor beta chains below come from one sample, sequenced in a study of chemoradiotherapy in HPV16-positive cancers. Only in-frame clones appear in the TCRdb table, and some are missing; sequencing was by immunoSEQ multiplex PCR. The table has around 20,000 clones, around 75% seen once. Sampling was done from a patient who underwent chemoradiotherapy. The receptors originated from a human donor with HPV-associated anogenital cancer.

The chain employs TRBV5-5 and TRBJ2-1; 12 bases map to TRBD2. The length of the CDR3 is 19 residues. Germline trimming cut 4 bases from V and 4 bases from J; bases unmatched to any gene: 15. Per germline, CDR1 SGHKS and CDR2 YYEKEE (reference sequence). The CDR3 sequence: CASSPSASGRARSYNEQFF. CDR3 coding DNA: TGTGCCAGCAGCCCCAGCGCTAGCGGGAGGGCTAGGTCATACAATGAGCAGTTCTTC. The full variable domain, rest sourced from reference TRBV5-5 and TRBJ2-1, is DAGVTQSPTHLIKTRGQQVTLRCSPISGHKSVSWYQQVLGQGPQFIFQYYEKEERGRGNFPDRFSARQFPNYSSELNVNALLLGDSALYLCASSPSASGRARSYNEQFFGPGTRLTVL.

This sequence joins TRBV7-3 and TRBJ1-1; D perhaps matches TRBD1 (6 bases). Trimming took 5 bases from V and 0 from J, leaving 10 bases between them. CDR3 length: 14 amino acids. Germline CDR1 is SGHTA and CDR2 is FQGTGA. The CDR3 is CASSRGQMNTEAFF. The CDR3 DNA reads TGTGCCAGCAGCCGGGGACAAATGAACACTGAAGCTTTCTTT.

J is TRBJ2-5 and V is TRBV7-8; no firm D call. The J call may not be correct, given that the DNA end is closer to TRBJ2-7. The CDR3 covers 16 residues. Germline lookup yields CDR1 SGHVS and CDR2 FQNEAQ. The CDR3 reads CASSDTKKRGPGEQYF. In nucleotides, the CDR3 is TGTGCCAGCAGCGATACCAAGAAGCGCGGTCCTGGCGAGCAGTACTTC.

The V gene is TRBV19, the J gene TRBJ1-2; 7 bases match TRBD1. Germline CDR1 reads LNHDA; CDR2 reads SQIVND (reference sequence). This CDR3 contains 16 residues. The junction had 13 bases not matched to a gene; V was cut back by 5 bases and J by 4 bases. The CDR3 is CASSRGDRSVIYGYTF. CDR3 nucleotides: TGTGCCAGTAGTCGGGGGGACAGATCTGTTATCTATGGCTACACCTTC.

The CDR3 reads CASKGPGTYGEQYF. As DNA, the CDR3 is TGTGCCAGTAAGGGTCCGGGGACCTACGGGGAGCAGTACTTC. The V call is TRBV19, the J call TRBJ2-7, with D possibly called TRBD1 or TRBD2 (5 bases each). V was cut by 7 bases and J by 7 bases, with 20 bases left in between. This CDR3 is 14 amino acids long. The V gene's germline CDR1 is LNHDA and CDR2 SQIVND (reference sequence).

The genes are TRBV19 and TRBJ2-7; 7 bases map to TRBD1. In germline, CDR1 is LNHDA, CDR2 SQIVND (reference sequence). The CDR3 extends over 14 amino acids. V trimming: 5 bases; J trimming: 3 bases; junction bases outside the gene matches: 7. This chain's CDR3 is CASSQGVGVYEQYF. In DNA form, the CDR3 reads TGTGCCAGTAGTCAGGGGGTGGGGGTCTACGAGCAGTACTTC.

The chain couples TRBV25-1 to TRBJ1-2, with D hard to call. Germline assignment: CDR1 MGHDK and CDR2 SYGVNS. The CDR3 sequence is 12 residues long. The V end lost 4 bases, the J end lost 1 base, and 4 bases lay between the germline ends. CDR3 DNA sequence: TGTGCCAGCAGTGCGTTTAACTATGGCTACACCTTC. This encodes CASSAFNYGYTF.

This chain connects TRBV10-2 to TRBJ2-2; maybe TRBD1 (5 bases). The germline V gene encodes CDR1 WSHSY and CDR2 SAAADI. This CDR3 has 15 amino acids. Trimming took 4 bases from V and 5 from J, leaving 14 bases between them. The CDR3 nucleotides are TGCGCCAGCAGTGCGTTCAGGGTTCCAACCGGGGAGCTGTTTTTT. This encodes CASSAFRVPTGELFF.

The V call is TRBV5-6, the J call TRBJ1-1; D remains ambiguous. V lost 0 bases and J 2 bases, leaving 23 bases between the germline ends. Germline V lookup: CDR1 SGHDT, CDR2 YYEEEE. The CDR3 spans 19 residues. This CDR3 is CASSLVQKKTPNQNTEAFF. CDR3 DNA: TGTGCCAGCAGCTTGGTCCAGAAAAAGACCCCAAACCAAAACACTGAAGCTTTCTTT.

The chain links TRBV5-1 to TRBJ1-6; 8 bases match TRBD1. The trim removed 5 bases at V and 7 bases at J, leaving 8 bases unmatched. The CDR3 sequence is 15 residues long. Germline loops: CDR1 SGHRS, CDR2 YFSETQ. In DNA form, the CDR3 reads TGCGCCAGCAGATGGGGAGACAGGGGCAATTCACCCCTCCACTTT. This codes for CASRWGDRGNSPLHF.

The chain couples TRBV5-1 to TRBJ1-5; D gene uncertain. The CDR3 is 14 amino acids. Per the germline V gene, CDR1 is SGHRS and CDR2 is YFSETQ. The V and J ends lost 0 bases and 4 bases respectively, with 8 bases between them. The CDR3 is CASSLGGVNQPQHF. The CDR3 region has the DNA TGCGCCAGCAGCTTGGGCGGGGTGAATCAGCCCCAGCATTTT.

The rearrangement joins TRBV5-1 to TRBJ2-2; no reliable D call. With 4 bases removed from V and 5 bases from J, the gap between germline ends came to 9 bases. In germline, CDR1 is SGHRS, CDR2 YFSETQ. There are 13 residues in the CDR3. The CDR3 coding sequence is TGCGCCAGCAGCCCGGCGAGGACCGGGGAGCTGTTTTTT. Its protein product is CASSPARTGELFF.

This sequence joins TRBV9 and TRBJ1-2; possible D gene TRBD1, 5 bases. Germline assignment: CDR1 SGDLS and CDR2 YYNGEE. The CDR3 contains 14 residues. V shed 2 bases and J shed 1 base, with 9 bases lying between them. CDR3 nucleotides: TGTGCCAGCAGCGTCGCAGGGCTTAACTATGGCTACACCTTC. It specifies CASSVAGLNYGYTF.

The genes are TRBV28 and TRBJ1-6; D not certain. The CDR3 consists of 14 residues. The ends were cut back, 3 bases at V and 7 bases at J, with 10 bases in the middle. CDR1 is MDHEN, CDR2 SYDVKM, per germline. Here the CDR3 DNA reads TGTGCCAGCAGTTTTCAAGGGTACAATTCACCCCTCCACTTT. Translating gives CASSFQGYNSPLHF.

V is TRBV7-2 and J is TRBJ2-7, with 10 bases identical to TRBD1. CDR3 length: 15 amino acids. Germline V gene sequence: CDR1 SGHTA, CDR2 FQGNSA. The J segment lost 5 bases and the V segment lost 2 bases, leaving 6 bases of the junction unmatched. CDR3 nucleotide sequence: TGTGCCAGCAGCTTAATGGGACAGGGGACCCACGAGCAGTACTTC. Its translation: CASSLMGQGTHEQYF. The full variable domain, in which reference TRBV7-2 and TRBJ2-7 provide the parts outside the CDR3, is GAGVSQSPSNKVTEKGKDVELRCDPISGHTALYWYRQSLGQGLEFLIYFQGNSAPDKSGLPSDRFSAERTGGSVSTLTIQRTQQEDSAVYLCASSLMGQGTHEQYFGPGTRLTVT.

V gene TRBV6-1 combines with J gene TRBJ1-1; D is perhaps TRBD1 (5 bases). Germline loops: CDR1 MNHNS, CDR2 SASEGT. V was clipped by 6 bases and J by 1 base, with 12 bases between them. This CDR3 has 14 residues. The CDR3 coding sequence is TGTGCCAGCAGGGCGGGACCGCAGAACACTGAAGCTTTCTTT. This translates into CASRAGPQNTEAFF.

The chain carries TRBV19 and TRBJ2-5, with D perhaps matching TRBD2 (6 bases). The CDR3 consists of 18 residues. Trimming removed 0 bases from V and 4 bases from J, with 21 bases in between. The germline V gene encodes CDR1 LNHDA and CDR2 SQIVND (reference sequence). The CDR3 region is CASSIEVSGLTLGETQYF. In DNA form, the CDR3 reads TGTGCCAGTAGTATAGAAGTATCGGGACTCACCCTGGGAGAGACCCAGTACTTC.

The rearrangement links TRBV29-1 to TRBJ2-1, with TRBD1 matching 9 bases. From germline, CDR1 is SQVTM and CDR2 ANQGSEA. Unmatched junction bases numbered 3, after V lost 1 base and J lost 14 bases. This CDR3 region has 11 residues. The CDR3 sequence is CSVEAGQGEFF. CDR3 nucleotides: TGCAGCGTTGAAGCGGGACAGGGTGAGTTCTTC.

The genes are TRBV18 and TRBJ2-7, with TRBD1 as a possible D gene (5 bases). Trimming cost V 0 bases and J 5 bases, with 11 bases left between them. The germline V gene encodes CDR1 KGHSH and CDR2 LQKENI. The CDR3 has 14 amino acids. This CDR3 reads CASSPPSQGHEQYF. CDR3 nucleotide sequence: TGTGCCAGCTCACCACCTTCCCAGGGTCACGAGCAGTACTTC. The variable domain in full, completed from reference TRBV18 and TRBJ2-7, reads NAGVMQNPRHLVRRRGQEARLRCSPMKGHSHVYWYRQLPEEGLKFMVYLQKENIIDESGMPKERFSAEFPKEGPSILRIQQVVRGDSAAYFCASSPPSQGHEQYFGPGTRLTVT.

V is TRBV18 and J is TRBJ2-1; 11 bases agree with TRBD2. The CDR3 contains 20 residues. Germline trimming cut 0 bases from V and 1 base from J; bases unmatched to any gene: 11. Germline V gives CDR1 KGHSH, CDR2 LQKENI. CDR3 DNA: TGTGCCAGCTCACCACCGGCCGTCCTAGCGGGGGGTGCTTCCTACAATGAGCAGTTCTTC. Protein product: CASSPPAVLAGGASYNEQFF. The variable domain in full, with the rest retrieved from reference TRBV18 and TRBJ2-1, is NAGVMQNPRHLVRRRGQEARLRCSPMKGHSHVYWYRQLPEEGLKFMVYLQKENIIDESGMPKERFSAEFPKEGPSILRIQQVVRGDSAAYFCASSPPAVLAGGASYNEQFFGPGTRLTVL.

The J gene is TRBJ1-4, the V gene TRBV14, with D possibly matching TRBD1 (6 bases). Trimming pared 3 bases from V and 8 bases from J, leaving 10 bases between. Looked up from germline, CDR1 is SGHDN and CDR2 is FVKESK. The CDR3 has 13 residues. CDR3 region: CASSQGAREKLFF. CDR3 DNA: TGTGCCAGCAGCCAGGGGGCGAGGGAAAAACTGTTTTTT.